This T cell receptor beta chain was observed in a study of T cell changes during pregnancy in multiple sclerosis. Trimming pared 4 bases from V and 6 bases from J, leaving 10 bases between. The CDR3 totals 13 residues. CDR1 and CDR2 (germline): MNHNS, SASEGT. Clones were read by immunoSEQ multiplex PCR, and TCRdb kept only the in-frame ones, dropping some. The repertoire includes 55,000 to 70,000 clones, just over 90% of them detected once, and 0.36% sits in the top ten. This clone was detected only once. This receptor was obtained from a female donor with multiple sclerosis, enrolled in a pregnancy study. The material was CD4+ T cells from peripheral blood mononuclear cells, obtained before pregnancy. The chain has TRBV6-1 and TRBJ2-1, with D possibly TRBD1 on 6 matching bases. The CDR3 reads CASSATGPNEQFF. The CDR3 DNA is TGTGCCAGCAGTGCCACAGGGCCCAATGAGCAGTTCTTC.